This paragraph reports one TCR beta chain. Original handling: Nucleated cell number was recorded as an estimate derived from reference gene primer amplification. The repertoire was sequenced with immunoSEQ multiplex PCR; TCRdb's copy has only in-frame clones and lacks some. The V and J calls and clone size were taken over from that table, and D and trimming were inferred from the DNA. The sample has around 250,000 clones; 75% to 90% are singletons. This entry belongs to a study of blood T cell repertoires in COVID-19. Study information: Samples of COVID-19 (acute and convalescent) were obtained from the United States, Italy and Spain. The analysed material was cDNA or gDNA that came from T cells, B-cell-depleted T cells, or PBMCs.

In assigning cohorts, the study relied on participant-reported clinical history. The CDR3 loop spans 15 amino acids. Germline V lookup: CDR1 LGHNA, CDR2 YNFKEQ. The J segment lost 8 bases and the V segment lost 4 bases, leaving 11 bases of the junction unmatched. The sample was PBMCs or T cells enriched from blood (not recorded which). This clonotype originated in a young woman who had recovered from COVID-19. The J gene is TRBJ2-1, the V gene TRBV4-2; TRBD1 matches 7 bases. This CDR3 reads CASSRGGESWDEQFF. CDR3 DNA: TGTGCCAGCAGCCGAGGGGGCGAGAGTTGGGATGAGCAGTTCTTC.